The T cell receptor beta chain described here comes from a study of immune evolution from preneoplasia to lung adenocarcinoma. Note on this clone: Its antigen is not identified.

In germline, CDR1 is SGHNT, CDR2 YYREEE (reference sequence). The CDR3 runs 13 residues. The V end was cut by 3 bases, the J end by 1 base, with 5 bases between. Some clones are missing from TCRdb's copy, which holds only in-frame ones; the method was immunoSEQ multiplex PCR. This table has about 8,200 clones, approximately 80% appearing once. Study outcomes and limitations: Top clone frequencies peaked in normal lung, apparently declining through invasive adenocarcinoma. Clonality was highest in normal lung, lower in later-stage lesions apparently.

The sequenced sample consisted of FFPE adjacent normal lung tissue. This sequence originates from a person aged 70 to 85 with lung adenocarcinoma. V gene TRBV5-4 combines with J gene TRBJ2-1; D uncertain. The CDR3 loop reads CASSSNSYNEQFF. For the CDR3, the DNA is TGTGCCAGCAGCTCAAATTCCTACAATGAGCAGTTCTTC.